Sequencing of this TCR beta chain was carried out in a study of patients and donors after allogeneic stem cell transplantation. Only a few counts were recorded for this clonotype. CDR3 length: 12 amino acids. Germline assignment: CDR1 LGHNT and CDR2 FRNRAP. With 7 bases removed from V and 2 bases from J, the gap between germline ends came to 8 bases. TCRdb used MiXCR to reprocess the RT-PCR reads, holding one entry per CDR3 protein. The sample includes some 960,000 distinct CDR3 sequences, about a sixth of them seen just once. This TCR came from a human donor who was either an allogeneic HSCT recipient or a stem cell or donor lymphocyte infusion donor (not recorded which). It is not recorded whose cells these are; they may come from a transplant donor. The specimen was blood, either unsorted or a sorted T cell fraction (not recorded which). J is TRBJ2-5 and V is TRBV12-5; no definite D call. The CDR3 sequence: CASATIQETQYF. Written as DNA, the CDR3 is TGTGCTAGTGCCACAATACAAGAGACCCAGTACTTC.